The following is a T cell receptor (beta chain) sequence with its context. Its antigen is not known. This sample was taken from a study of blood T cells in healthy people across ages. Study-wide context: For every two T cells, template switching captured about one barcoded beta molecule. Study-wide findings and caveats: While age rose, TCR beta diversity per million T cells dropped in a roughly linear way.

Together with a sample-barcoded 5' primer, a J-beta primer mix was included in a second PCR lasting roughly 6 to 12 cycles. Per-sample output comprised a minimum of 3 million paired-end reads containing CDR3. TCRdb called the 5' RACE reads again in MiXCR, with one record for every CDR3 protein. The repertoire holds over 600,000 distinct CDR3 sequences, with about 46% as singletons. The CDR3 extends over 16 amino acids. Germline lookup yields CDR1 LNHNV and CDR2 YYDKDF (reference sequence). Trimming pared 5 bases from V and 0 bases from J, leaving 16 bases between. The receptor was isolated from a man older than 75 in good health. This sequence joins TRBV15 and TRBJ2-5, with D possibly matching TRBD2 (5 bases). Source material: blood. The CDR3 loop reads CATSPTRGTHQETQYF. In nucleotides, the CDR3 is TGTGCCACCAGCCCAACCCGGGGAACCCACCAAGAGACCCAGTACTTC.